The rows below give T cell receptor beta chains drawn from one sample of a study of technical replicates of blood from several donors. Sequencing used immunoSEQ multiplex PCR; TCRdb keeps in-frame clones, though not all of them. The sample records around 83,000 clones, over 90% being singletons. Sequenced material: T cells isolated from PBMCs. The receptors stem from a human donor in good health. Each CDR3 is given with its conserved first and last residue. The D gene is left open where the match is weak. Rows may omit the clone size; those that give it use once, few, many or a size class.

j_gene	abundance	len	d_gene	v_gene	CDR3aa	CDR3nt
TRBJ1-1	-	14	-	TRBV11-3	CASSLGGGETEAFF	TGTGCCAGTAGTCTAGGAGGCGGGGAAACTGAAGCTTTCTTT
TRBJ1-2	-	20	TRBD1	TRBV10-3	CAISESISVVRGLTSYGYTF	TGTGCCATCAGTGAGTCGATTTCCGTCGTCAGGGGGTTAACATCATATGGCTACACCTTC
TRBJ2-3	once	13	-	TRBV7-3	CASSLRPPDTQYF	TGTGCCAGCAGCTTACGTCCCCCAGATACGCAGTATTTT
TRBJ2-7	-	14	TRBD2	TRBV7-2	CASTVGLAVYEQYF	TGTGCCAGCACCGTGGGACTAGCGGTGTACGAGCAGTACTTC
TRBJ2-2	-	14	-	TRBV4-1	CASSQVIHTGELFF	TGCGCCAGCAGCCAAGTCATCCACACCGGGGAGCTGTTTTTT
TRBJ2-3	-	15	TRBD2	TRBV29-1	CSVERAGVLTDTQYF	TGCAGCGTTGAGAGAGCGGGAGTTCTCACAGATACGCAGTATTTT
TRBJ2-2	-	11	-	TRBV29-1	CSVVATGELFF	TGCAGCGTTGTAGCGACCGGGGAGCTGTTTTTT
TRBJ2-3	-	16	TRBD2	TRBV9	CASSVASGRATDTQYF	TGTGCCAGCAGCGTAGCTAGCGGGAGGGCTACGGATACGCAGTATTTT
TRBJ2-7	-	14	TRBD2	TRBV7-8	CASSPTSGSYEQYF	TGTGCCAGCAGTCCGACTAGCGGTTCTTACGAGCAGTACTTC
TRBJ2-7	once	12	-	TRBV30	CAWSGGGYEQYF	TGTGCCTGGAGTGGGGGCGGCTACGAGCAGTACTTC
TRBJ2-2	-	14	TRBD1	TRBV6-1	CASIGQGNTGELFF	TGTGCCAGCATCGGACAGGGGAACACCGGGGAGCTGTTTTTT
TRBJ2-7	once	12	-	TRBV28	CASGTSSYEQYF	TGTGCCAGCGGAACTAGCTCCTACGAGCAGTACTTC
TRBJ1-2	-	12	-	TRBV9	CASSDQGHGYTF	TGTGCCAGCAGCGATCAGGGTCATGGCTACACCTTC
TRBJ1-5	-	13	TRBD1	TRBV15	CATATGFGQPQHF	TGTGCCACAGCGACAGGGTTTGGTCAGCCCCAGCATTTT
TRBJ2-3	-	14	-	TRBV29-1	CSVTPGGLTDTQYF	TGCAGCGTTACCCCAGGGGGACTCACAGATACGCAGTATTTT
TRBJ2-3	-	13	-	TRBV6-1	CASSEIGVDTQYF	TGTGCCAGCAGTGAAATCGGGGTGGATACGCAGTATTTT
TRBJ2-7	-	14	-	TRBV2	CASSESASFHEQYF	TGTGCCAGCAGTGAATCCGCTAGTTTCCACGAGCAGTACTTC
TRBJ2-3	-	15	TRBD2	TRBV19	CASSPTSGSLNTQYF	TGTGCCAGTTCCCCGACTAGCGGGAGTCTTAATACGCAGTATTTT
TRBJ2-3	-	15	TRBD1	TRBV10-3	CAIRPGTGAGDTQYF	TGTGCCATCAGGCCCGGGACAGGGGCGGGAGATACGCAGTATTTT
TRBJ2-1	-	15	-	TRBV5-1	CASSPSGPGDHEQFF	TGCGCCAGCAGCCCATCGGGTCCAGGGGACCATGAGCAGTTCTTC
TRBJ2-1	-	18	TRBD2	TRBV4-3	CASSQESSGSLVYNEQFF	TGCGCCAGCAGCCAAGAATCTAGCGGGAGTCTGGTCTACAATGAGCAGTTCTTC
TRBJ1-1	-	13	TRBD1	TRBV16	CASSQGTGLEAFF	TGTGCCAGCAGCCAAGGGACAGGACTTGAAGCTTTCTTT
TRBJ1-1	-	15	TRBD1	TRBV5-5	CASSLAHRGNTEAFF	TGTGCCAGCAGCTTGGCCCACAGGGGTAACACTGAAGCTTTCTTT
TRBJ2-7	-	14	-	TRBV7-2	CASSLDSLAYEQYF	TGTGCCAGCAGCTTAGATTCATTAGCCTACGAGCAGTACTTC
TRBJ2-1	-	18	-	TRBV5-1	CASFPRPVQGSSYNEQFF	TGCGCCAGCTTTCCTCGCCCAGTCCAGGGGAGCTCCTACAATGAGCAGTTCTTC
TRBJ2-3	-	13	-	TRBV9	CASRESSTDTQYF	TGTGCCAGCAGGGAGAGTAGCACAGATACGCAGTATTTT
TRBJ2-4	-	17	-	TRBV19	CASSTKAGLGSKNIQYF	TGTGCCAGTAGTACTAAGGCGGGGTTGGGCTCCAAAAACATTCAGTACTTC
TRBJ2-2	-	16	TRBD1	TRBV27	CATRKGTGLGTGELFF	TGTGCCACTCGTAAGGGGACAGGGCTCGGTACCGGGGAGCTGTTTTTT
TRBJ1-5	-	14	TRBD1	TRBV28	CASNTDRGLQPQHF	TGTGCCAGCAATACGGACAGGGGGCTTCAGCCCCAGCATTTT
TRBJ1-5	-	13	-	TRBV7-6	CASSLDLNQPQHF	TGTGCCAGCAGCTTAGATCTTAATCAGCCCCAGCATTTT
TRBJ1-4	once	13	TRBD1	TRBV7-3	CASSSTGGGKLFF	TGTGCCAGCAGCTCGACAGGGGGCGGAAAACTGTTTTTT
TRBJ2-1	-	21	TRBD2	TRBV9	CASSVSDPKREGRRSYNEQFF	TGTGCCAGCAGCGTTTCGGACCCGAAGCGGGAGGGCCGTCGGTCCTACAATGAGCAGTTCTTC
TRBJ2-7	-	11	-	TRBV20-1	CSARDTYEQYF	TGCAGTGCTAGGGACACCTACGAGCAGTACTTC
TRBJ1-1	once	12	-	TRBV6-5	CASSSILREAFF	TGTGCCAGCAGTTCAATTTTGCGTGAAGCTTTCTTT
TRBJ1-1	few	13	-	TRBV30	CAWSVSGWAEAFF	TGTGCCTGGAGTGTTTCAGGGTGGGCTGAAGCTTTCTTT
TRBJ2-3	-	12	-	TRBV28	CASSFQADTQYF	TGTGCCAGCAGTTTTCAGGCGGATACGCAGTATTTT
TRBJ2-1	-	14	TRBD2	TRBV27	CASRGLAVNNEQFF	TGTGCCAGCCGGGGACTAGCGGTAAACAATGAGCAGTTCTTC
TRBJ1-2	few	15	-	TRBV19	CASSWVGDTNYGYTF	TGTGCCAGTAGTTGGGTAGGAGATACTAACTATGGCTACACCTTC
TRBJ1-5	few	14	-	TRBV30	CAWSQDRGNQPQHF	TGTGCCTGGAGTCAGGACAGAGGCAATCAGCCCCAGCATTTT
TRBJ1-2	-	13	-	TRBV27	CASSLSKAGGYTF	TGTGCCAGCAGTTTATCGAAGGCAGGTGGCTACACCTTC
TRBJ2-1	-	16	TRBD2	TRBV7-2	CASSQLAGQSYNEQFF	TGTGCCAGCAGCCAGCTAGCGGGTCAATCCTACAATGAGCAGTTCTTC
TRBJ2-7	-	16	TRBD2	TRBV6-1	CASSEALTGGPYEQYF	TGTGCCAGCAGTGAAGCATTGACGGGAGGGCCCTACGAGCAGTACTTC
TRBJ2-5	once	13	TRBD1	TRBV30	CAWTSGGSETQYF	TGTGCCTGGACCTCAGGGGGCTCGGAGACCCAGTACTTC
TRBJ1-1	-	13	-	TRBV19	CASSGGRRTEAFF	TGTGCCAGTAGTGGCGGCCGAAGGACTGAAGCTTTCTTT
TRBJ2-1	-	14	TRBD1	TRBV6-6	CASSYSDRGNEQFF	TGTGCCAGCAGTTACTCCGACAGGGGCAATGAGCAGTTCTTC
TRBJ2-1	-	13	-	TRBV25-1	CASSLYSYNEQFF	TGTGCCAGCAGTCTCTATAGCTACAATGAGCAGTTCTTC
TRBJ1-2	-	17	-	TRBV25-1	CASSELGRGIGLWGYTF	TGTGCCAGCAGTGAACTCGGCAGGGGTATTGGGTTGTGGGGCTACACCTTC
TRBJ2-7	-	15	TRBD2	TRBV27	CASSSAGAGETEQYF	TGTGCCAGCAGTTCCGCCGGAGCGGGAGAAACCGAGCAGTACTTC
TRBJ1-5	-	15	-	TRBV5-1	CASRVAPEDIQPQHF	TGCGCCAGCAGAGTGGCACCTGAGGACATTCAGCCCCAGCATTTT
TRBJ2-5	-	14	-	TRBV2	CASTISGTGETQYF	TGTGCCAGCACGATTAGCGGGACAGGGGAGACCCAGTACTTC
TRBJ2-1	-	14	TRBD1	TRBV7-3	CASSPGTGGNEQFF	TGTGCCAGCAGCCCGGGGACAGGGGGCAATGAGCAGTTCTTC
TRBJ1-2	once	15	TRBD1	TRBV7-2	CASSLLGDRDLGYTF	TGTGCCAGCAGCTTATTAGGGGACAGGGATCTGGGCTACACCTTC
TRBJ2-3	-	13	-	TRBV10-1	CASKARLSDTQYF	TGCGCCAGCAAGGCTAGGTTATCGGATACGCAGTATTTT
TRBJ1-1	-	14	-	TRBV5-1	CASSLREMNTEAFF	TGCGCCAGCAGCTTGCGGGAAATGAACACTGAAGCTTTCTTT
TRBJ2-1	-	14	-	TRBV30	CAWSVGTGPNEQFF	TGTGCCTGGAGTGTTGGTACAGGTCCGAATGAGCAGTTCTTC
TRBJ1-5	-	15	-	TRBV4-2	CASSQETGSNQPQHF	TGTGCCAGCAGCCAAGAGACGGGTAGCAATCAGCCCCAGCATTTT